Below, 15 T cell receptor beta chains from the same sample are listed, as sequenced in a study of long-term antiretroviral therapy in people with HIV. Sequencing relied on immunoSEQ assay v3.0, run at survey level. Produced via immunoSEQ multiplex PCR; TCRdb's table is partial and in-frame only. This table holds 20,000 to 25,000 clones, about 84% found once. This specimen consisted of unsorted PBMCs, obtained 0.5 years before starting antiretroviral therapy. The source of these receptors is a man aged 35 to 55 with HIV.

The genes are TRBV30 and TRBJ1-4; D not resolved. The CDR3 has 15 residues. Germline V CDR1 and CDR2: GTSNPN, SVGIG (reference sequence). Trimming left V 3 bases short and J 3 bases short, with 14 bases between. The CDR3 loop reads CAWRAGVNPNEKLFF. The DNA of the CDR3 is TGTGCCTGGAGAGCAGGAGTCAACCCTAATGAAAAACTGTTTTTT. Variable domain in full (rest from reference TRBV30 and TRBJ1-4): SQTIHQWPATLVQPVGSPLSLECTVEGTSNPNLYWYRQAAGRGLQLLFYSVGIGQISSEVPQNLSASRPQDRQFILSSKKLLLSDSGFYLCAWRAGVNPNEKLFFGSGTQLSVL.

The V call is TRBV27, the J call TRBJ1-6; D is uncertain. Germline CDR1 MNHEY, CDR2 SMNVEV (reference sequence). V was pared by 9 bases and J by 10 bases, with 16 bases between. There are 13 residues in the CDR3. The CDR3 here is CASMIKGESPLHF. As DNA, the CDR3 is TGTGCCAGTATGATTAAGGGAGAATCACCCCTCCACTTT.

The V gene is TRBV7-9, the J gene TRBJ2-7; D is perhaps TRBD1 or TRBD2 (6 bases each). In germline, CDR1 is SEHNR, CDR2 FQNEAQ (reference sequence). The CDR3 runs to 14 residues. Trimming took 1 base from V and 5 from J, leaving 12 bases between them. The CDR3 nucleotides read TGTGCCAGCAGCTTAGTGGGGGGCGGGAACGAGCAGTACTTC. Translation gives CASSLVGGGNEQYF.

This chain uses TRBV7-3 with TRBJ2-3, with TRBD2 matching 10 bases. Trimming at V came to 2 bases and at J to 5 bases, leaving 10 bases not matched to a gene. The CDR3 sequence is 17 residues long. Germline V gene sequence: CDR1 SGHTA, CDR2 FQGTGA. For the CDR3, the DNA is TGTGCCAGCAGCTTAGGAGGAGGAGCGGGGGGGCGAGATACGCAGTATTTT. This translates into CASSLGGGAGGRDTQYF.

This chain joins TRBV7-2 and TRBJ1-5, with D possibly matching TRBD1 (5 bases). With 4 bases removed from V and 0 bases from J, the gap between germline ends came to 13 bases. The CDR3 loop spans 16 amino acids. Germline CDR1 reads SGHTA; CDR2 reads FQGNSA. CDR3 nucleotides: TGTGCCAGCAGCTCTCCCGACAGAGATAGCAATCAGCCCCAGCATTTT. Its protein is CASSSPDRDSNQPQHF.

V and J are TRBV4-3 and TRBJ1-2; D gene uncertain. The V gene lost 0 bases and the J gene lost 2 bases, with 10 bases spanning the gap. There are 15 residues in the CDR3. Per germline, CDR1 LGHNA and CDR2 YSLEER. CDR3 amino acids: CASSQESPGNYGYTF. In DNA form, the CDR3 reads TGCGCCAGCAGCCAAGAATCGCCGGGGAACTATGGCTACACCTTC.

The chain is built from TRBV5-4 and TRBJ2-2, with 7 bases lining up with TRBD1. Germline V gives CDR1 SGHNT, CDR2 YYREEE (reference sequence). Losses at the gene ends were 2 bases for V and 1 base for J; bases not matched to a gene: 5. The CDR3 has 16 residues. The CDR3 nucleotides are TGTGCCAGCAGCTTAGGGGGCCGGAAGAACACCGGGGAGCTGTTTTTT. It is translated as CASSLGGRKNTGELFF.

The rearrangement joins TRBV5-6 to TRBJ1-2, with D unresolved. The CDR3 length is 12 residues. Looked up from germline, CDR1 is SGHDT and CDR2 is YYEEEE. V lost 3 bases, J lost 8 bases, and 11 bases lay in between. CDR3 in DNA: TGTGCCAGCAGCTCCCTTCCGGGGGGCTACACCTTC. The encoded protein is CASSSLPGGYTF.

The chain is built from TRBV9 and TRBJ1-3, with D maybe TRBD1 (6 bases). V was cut by 0 bases and J by 0 bases, with 22 bases left in between. Germline CDR1 SGDLS, CDR2 YYNGEE. The CDR3 totals 20 residues. The CDR3: CASSVGEGAGAKYSGNTIYF. The CDR3, as DNA: TGTGCCAGCAGCGTAGGGGAAGGGGCAGGGGCCAAATACTCTGGAAACACCATATATTTT.

This clone was seen a few times. One end of the junction is discordant with germline, which a read error may explain. V gene TRBV7-2 combines with J gene TRBJ1-6, with D unclear. Germline V gives CDR1 SGHTA, CDR2 FQGNSA. The CDR3 totals 14 residues. The CDR3 is CASRLGSYNSPLHF. In DNA, the CDR3 is TGTGCCAGCCGCTTAGGGTCCTATAATTCACCCCTCCACTTT.

The chain couples TRBV6-6 to TRBJ2-5; the D gene is possibly TRBD2 (6 bases). This CDR3 has 13 amino acids. CDR1 is MNHNY and CDR2 is SVGAGI in the germline V gene (reference sequence). The V end lost 6 bases, the J end lost 5 bases, and 13 bases lay between the germline ends. CDR3 sequence (DNA): TGTGCCAGCAGGAACGGGGGTGCGGAGACCCAGTACTTC. Protein sequence: CASRNGGAETQYF.

This chain connects TRBV5-1 to TRBJ2-7, with unresolved D. CDR3 length: 14 residues. Germline CDR1 reads SGHRS; CDR2 reads YFSETQ. V lost 0 bases, J lost 3 bases, and 10 bases lay in between. CDR3 bases: TGCGCCAGCAGCTTGGGAACAGTCAACTACGAGCAGTACTTC. The encoded protein is CASSLGTVNYEQYF. The whole variable domain, filled in from reference TRBV5-1 and TRBJ2-7, reads KAGVTQTPRYLIKTRGQQVTLSCSPISGHRSVSWYQQTPGQGLQFLFEYFSETQRNKGNFPGRFSGRQFSNSRSEMNVSTLELGDSALYLCASSLGTVNYEQYFGPGTRLTVT.

The V call is TRBV4-3, the J call TRBJ1-1; 9 nucleotides align to TRBD1. V shed 4 bases, J shed 5 bases, and the junction held 8 bases outside the gene matches. The CDR3 covers 15 residues. CDR1 is LGHNA, CDR2 YSLEER, per germline. CDR3 region: CASSLTGQGRTEAFF. The CDR3 nucleotides read TGCGCCAGCAGCCTCACCGGACAGGGGAGAACTGAAGCTTTCTTT.

A note on this clone: The DNA is left out, because the CDR3 cannot be placed on it with certainty; the CDR3 is given as TCRdb lists it. This chain connects TRBV19 to TRBJ2-3. Germline CDR1 LNHDA, CDR2 SQIVND (reference sequence). The CDR3 is 15 amino acids long, termini counted. CDR3 protein: CASSIRAGQTDTQYF.

The chain links TRBV27 to TRBJ2-2, with 8 positions matching TRBD2. The CDR3 length is 15 residues. The V gene end was trimmed by 9 bases and the J gene end by 1 base; junction bases not matched to a gene: 7. The germline V gene encodes CDR1 MNHEY and CDR2 SMNVEV (reference sequence). Written as DNA, the CDR3 is TGTGCCAGTCTGGGGCTAGCGGGGAACACCGGGGAGCTGTTTTTT. Amino acids: CASLGLAGNTGELFF.